This note documents a single T cell receptor beta chain sequence. Antigen: not known. Other nucleotide sequences from this sample produce the same CDR3. The data were obtained in a study of beta chain features in type 1 diabetes. Background on the study: Regarding age, gender and cell yields, patients proved similar to healthy donors.

All sorted populations exceeded 95% purity. General study points: Shorter TCRB CDR3s, moderately but significantly so, were found in Type 1 diabetes patients in all four CD4+ subsets. Cells carrying high TCR expression could end up over-represented when cDNA is sequenced.

The sequenced template was cDNA made from the entire isolated RNA. The repertoire was sequenced with immunoSEQ multiplex PCR; TCRdb's copy has only in-frame clones and lacks some. The table shows a few hundred thousand clones, with 8% to 10% occurring only once. Trimming removed 1 base at V and 4 bases at J, with 12 bases between. Looked up from germline, CDR1 is SGDLS and CDR2 is YYNGEE. This CDR3 contains 14 residues. J is TRBJ2-7 and V is TRBV9; tentatively, D is TRBD1 (5 bases). Source material: central memory CD4+ T cells from blood. This sequence originates from a man aged 30-40 years with type 1 diabetes. For the CDR3, the DNA is TGTGCCAGCAGCGTATCCGGACAAGGTTACGAGCAGTACTTC. This sequence encodes CASSVSGQGYEQYF.